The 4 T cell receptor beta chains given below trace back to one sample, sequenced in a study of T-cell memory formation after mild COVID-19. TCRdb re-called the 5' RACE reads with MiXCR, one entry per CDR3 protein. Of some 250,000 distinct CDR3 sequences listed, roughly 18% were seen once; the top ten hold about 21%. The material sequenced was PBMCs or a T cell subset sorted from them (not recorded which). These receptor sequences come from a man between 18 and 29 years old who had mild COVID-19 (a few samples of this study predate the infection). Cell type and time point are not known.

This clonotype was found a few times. The CDR3 sequence: CASTLQGDYGYTF. The CDR3 region has the DNA TGCGCCAGCACCCTACAGGGAGACTATGGCTACACCTTC. The gene calls are TRBV5-1 and TRBJ1-2; TRBD1 might be the D (6 bases). The ends were cut back, 6 bases at V and 3 bases at J, with 12 bases in the middle. CDR1 is SGHRS, CDR2 YFSETQ, per germline. The CDR3 loop spans 13 amino acids.

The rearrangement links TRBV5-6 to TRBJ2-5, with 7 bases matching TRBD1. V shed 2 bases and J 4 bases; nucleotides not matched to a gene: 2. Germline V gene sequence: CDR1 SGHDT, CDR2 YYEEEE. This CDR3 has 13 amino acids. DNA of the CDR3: TGTGCCAGCAGCTTCCGGGACAGAGAGACCCAGTACTTC. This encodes CASSFRDRETQYF.

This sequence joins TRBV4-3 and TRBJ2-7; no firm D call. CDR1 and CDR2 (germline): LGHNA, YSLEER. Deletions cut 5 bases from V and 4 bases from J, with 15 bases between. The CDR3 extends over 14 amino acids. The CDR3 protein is CASSETLPGYEQYF. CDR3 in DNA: TGCGCCAGCAGCGAAACCCTCCCCGGGTACGAGCAGTACTTC.

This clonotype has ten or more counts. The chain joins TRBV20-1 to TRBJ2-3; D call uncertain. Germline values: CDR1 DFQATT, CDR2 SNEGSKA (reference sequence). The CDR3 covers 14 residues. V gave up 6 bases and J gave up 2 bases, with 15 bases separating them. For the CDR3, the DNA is TGCAGTGCCGCTAGGGCGGTAATCACAGATACGCAGTATTTT. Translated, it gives CSAARAVITDTQYF.